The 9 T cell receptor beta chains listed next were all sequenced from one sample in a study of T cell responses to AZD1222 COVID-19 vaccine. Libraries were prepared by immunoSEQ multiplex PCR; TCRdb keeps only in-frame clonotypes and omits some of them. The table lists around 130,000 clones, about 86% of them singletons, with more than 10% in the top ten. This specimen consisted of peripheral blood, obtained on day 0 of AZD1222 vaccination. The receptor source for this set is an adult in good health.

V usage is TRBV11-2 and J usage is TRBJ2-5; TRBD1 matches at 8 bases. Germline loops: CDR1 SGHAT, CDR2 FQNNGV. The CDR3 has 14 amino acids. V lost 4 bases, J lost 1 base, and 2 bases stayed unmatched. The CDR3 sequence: CASSYGQGQETQYF. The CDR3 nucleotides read TGTGCCAGCAGCTATGGACAGGGCCAAGAGACCCAGTACTTC.

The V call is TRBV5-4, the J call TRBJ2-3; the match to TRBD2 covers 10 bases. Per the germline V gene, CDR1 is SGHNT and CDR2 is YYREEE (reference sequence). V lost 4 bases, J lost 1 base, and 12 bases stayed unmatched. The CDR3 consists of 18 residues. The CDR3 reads CASSTRAGGISGTDTQYF. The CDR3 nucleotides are TGTGCCAGCAGCACACGAGCGGGAGGGATCTCTGGCACAGATACGCAGTATTTT.

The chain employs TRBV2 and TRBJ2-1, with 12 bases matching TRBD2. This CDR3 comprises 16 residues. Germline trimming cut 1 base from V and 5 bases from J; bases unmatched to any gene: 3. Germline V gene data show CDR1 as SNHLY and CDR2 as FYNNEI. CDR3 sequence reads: CASSEVLAGGHNEQFF. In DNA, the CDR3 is TGTGCCAGCAGTGAAGTCCTAGCGGGGGGGCACAATGAGCAGTTCTTC.

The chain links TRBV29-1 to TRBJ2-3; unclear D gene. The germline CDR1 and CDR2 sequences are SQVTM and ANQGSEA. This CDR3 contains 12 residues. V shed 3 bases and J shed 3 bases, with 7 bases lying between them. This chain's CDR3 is CSVDPITDTQYF. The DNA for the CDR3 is TGCAGCGTTGACCCAATTACAGATACGCAGTATTTT.

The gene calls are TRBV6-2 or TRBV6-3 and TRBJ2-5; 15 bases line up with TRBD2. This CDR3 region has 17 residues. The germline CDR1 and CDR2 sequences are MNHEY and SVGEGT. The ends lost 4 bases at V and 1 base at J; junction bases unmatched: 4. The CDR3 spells CASSSWTSGGAQETQYF. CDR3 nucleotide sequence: TGTGCCAGCAGTTCCTGGACTAGCGGGGGGGCCCAAGAGACCCAGTACTTC.

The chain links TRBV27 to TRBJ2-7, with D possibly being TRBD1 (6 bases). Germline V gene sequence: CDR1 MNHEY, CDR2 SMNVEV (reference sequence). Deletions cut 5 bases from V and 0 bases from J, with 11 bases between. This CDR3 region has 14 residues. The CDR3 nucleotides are TGTGCCAGCAGTCAGACAGGACGCTCCTACGAGCAGTACTTC. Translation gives CASSQTGRSYEQYF.

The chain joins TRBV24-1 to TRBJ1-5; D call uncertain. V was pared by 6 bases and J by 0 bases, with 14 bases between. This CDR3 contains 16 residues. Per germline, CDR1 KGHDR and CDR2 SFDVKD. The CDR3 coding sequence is TGTGCCACCAGTCTTTGGCGGGCCCTTAGCAATCAGCCCCAGCATTTT. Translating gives CATSLWRALSNQPQHF.

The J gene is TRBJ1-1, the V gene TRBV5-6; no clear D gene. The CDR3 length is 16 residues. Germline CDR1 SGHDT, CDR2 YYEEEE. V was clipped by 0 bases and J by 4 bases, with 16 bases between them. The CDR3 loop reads CASSLVTGLEGTEAFF. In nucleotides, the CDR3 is TGTGCCAGCAGCTTGGTTACTGGGCTTGAGGGCACTGAAGCTTTCTTT.

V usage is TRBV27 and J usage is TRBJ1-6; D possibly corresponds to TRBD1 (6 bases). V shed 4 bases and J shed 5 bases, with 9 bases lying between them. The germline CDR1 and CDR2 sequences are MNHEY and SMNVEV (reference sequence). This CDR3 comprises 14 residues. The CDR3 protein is CASSYGGHNSPLHF. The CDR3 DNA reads TGTGCCAGCAGTTACGGGGGGCATAATTCACCCCTCCACTTT.